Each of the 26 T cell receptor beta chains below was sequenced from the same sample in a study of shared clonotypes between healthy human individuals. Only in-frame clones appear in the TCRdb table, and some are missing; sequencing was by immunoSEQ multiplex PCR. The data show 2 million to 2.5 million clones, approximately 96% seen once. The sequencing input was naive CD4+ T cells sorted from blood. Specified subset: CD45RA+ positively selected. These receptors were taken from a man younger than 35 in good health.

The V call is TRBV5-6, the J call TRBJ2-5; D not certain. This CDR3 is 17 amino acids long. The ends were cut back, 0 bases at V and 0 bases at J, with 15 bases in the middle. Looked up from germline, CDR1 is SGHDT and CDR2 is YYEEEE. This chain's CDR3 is CASSLALSTRYQETQYF. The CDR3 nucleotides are TGTGCCAGCAGCTTGGCCCTCTCGACCAGGTACCAAGAGACCCAGTACTTC.

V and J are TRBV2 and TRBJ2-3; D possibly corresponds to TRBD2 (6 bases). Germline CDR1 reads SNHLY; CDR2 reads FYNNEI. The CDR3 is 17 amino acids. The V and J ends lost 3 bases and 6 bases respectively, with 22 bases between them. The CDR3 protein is CASSDGGLSLFADTQYF. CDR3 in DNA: TGTGCCAGCAGTGACGGGGGACTTTCCCTATTCGCGGATACGCAGTATTTT.

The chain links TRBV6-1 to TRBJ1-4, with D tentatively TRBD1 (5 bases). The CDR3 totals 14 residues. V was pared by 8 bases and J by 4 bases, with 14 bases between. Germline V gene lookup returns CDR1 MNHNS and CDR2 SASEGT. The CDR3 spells CASRPGLLNEKLFF. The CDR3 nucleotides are TGTGCCAGCCGGCCGGGACTGCTTAATGAAAAACTGTTTTTT.

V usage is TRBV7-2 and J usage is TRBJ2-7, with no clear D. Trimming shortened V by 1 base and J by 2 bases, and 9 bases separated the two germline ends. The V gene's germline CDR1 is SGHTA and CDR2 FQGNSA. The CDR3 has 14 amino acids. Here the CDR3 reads CASSLVTVTYEQYF. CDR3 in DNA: TGTGCCAGCAGCTTAGTAACGGTGACCTACGAGCAGTACTTC.

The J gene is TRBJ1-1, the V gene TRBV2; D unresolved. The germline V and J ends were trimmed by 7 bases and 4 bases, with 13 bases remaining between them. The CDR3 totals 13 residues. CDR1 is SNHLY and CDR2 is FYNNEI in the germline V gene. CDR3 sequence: CASNSHGSTEAFF. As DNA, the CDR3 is TGTGCCAGCAATAGTCACGGGAGCACTGAAGCTTTCTTT.

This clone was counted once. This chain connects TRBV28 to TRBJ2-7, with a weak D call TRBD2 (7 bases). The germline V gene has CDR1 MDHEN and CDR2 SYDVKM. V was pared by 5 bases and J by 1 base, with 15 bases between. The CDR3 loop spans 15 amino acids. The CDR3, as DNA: TGTGCCAGCAGTACCGGGGGGCCGACGTCCTACGAGCAGTACTTC. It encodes CASSTGGPTSYEQYF. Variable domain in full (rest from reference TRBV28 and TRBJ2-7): DVKVTQSSRYLVKRTGEKVFLECVQDMDHENMFWYRQDPGLGLRLIYFSYDVKMKEKGDIPEGYSVSREKKERFSLILESASTNQTSMYLCASSTGGPTSYEQYFGPGTRLTVT.

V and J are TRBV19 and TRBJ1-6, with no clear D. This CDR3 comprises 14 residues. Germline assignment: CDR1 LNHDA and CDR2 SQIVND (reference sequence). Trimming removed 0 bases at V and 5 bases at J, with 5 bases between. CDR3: CASSIEGNNSPLHF. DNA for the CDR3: TGTGCCAGTAGTATAGAGGGAAATAATTCACCCCTCCACTTT.

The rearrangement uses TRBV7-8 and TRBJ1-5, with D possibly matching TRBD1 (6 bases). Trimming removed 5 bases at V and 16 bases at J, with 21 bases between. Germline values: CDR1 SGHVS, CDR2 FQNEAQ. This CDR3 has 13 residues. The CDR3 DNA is TGTGCCAGCAGCCCACCCATCAACAGGGTCCAACATTTT. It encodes CASSPPINRVQHF.

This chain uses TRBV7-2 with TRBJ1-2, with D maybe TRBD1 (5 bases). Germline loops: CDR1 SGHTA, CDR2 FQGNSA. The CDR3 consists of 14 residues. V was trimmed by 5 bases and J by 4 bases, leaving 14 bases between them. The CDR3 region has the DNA TGTGCCAGCAGCCCCCCAGGGACCGTCTATGGCTACACCTTC. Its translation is CASSPPGTVYGYTF.

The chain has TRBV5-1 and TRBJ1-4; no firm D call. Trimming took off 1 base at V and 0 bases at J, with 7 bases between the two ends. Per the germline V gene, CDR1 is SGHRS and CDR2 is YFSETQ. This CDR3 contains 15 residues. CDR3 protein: CASSLSPPTNEKLFF. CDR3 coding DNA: TGCGCCAGCAGCTTGTCCCCTCCAACTAATGAAAAACTGTTTTTT.

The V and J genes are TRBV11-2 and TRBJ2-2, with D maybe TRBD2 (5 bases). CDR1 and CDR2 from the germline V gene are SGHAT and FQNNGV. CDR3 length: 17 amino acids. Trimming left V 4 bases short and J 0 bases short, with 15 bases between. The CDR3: CASSSRPGKPNTGELFF. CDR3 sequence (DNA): TGTGCCAGCAGCTCGAGACCCGGGAAACCGAACACCGGGGAGCTGTTTTTT. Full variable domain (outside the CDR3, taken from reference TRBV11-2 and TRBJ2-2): EAGVAQSPRYKIIEKRQSVAFWCNPISGHATLYWYQQILGQGPKLLIQFQNNGVVDDSQLPKDRFSAERLKGVDSTLKIQPAKLEDSAVYLCASSSRPGKPNTGELFFGEGSRLTVL.

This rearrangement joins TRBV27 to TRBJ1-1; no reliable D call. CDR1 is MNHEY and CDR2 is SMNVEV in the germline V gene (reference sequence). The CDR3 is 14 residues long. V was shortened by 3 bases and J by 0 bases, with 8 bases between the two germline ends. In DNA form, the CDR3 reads TGTGCCAGCAGTTTCAACGTCATGAACACTGAAGCTTTCTTT. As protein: CASSFNVMNTEAFF.

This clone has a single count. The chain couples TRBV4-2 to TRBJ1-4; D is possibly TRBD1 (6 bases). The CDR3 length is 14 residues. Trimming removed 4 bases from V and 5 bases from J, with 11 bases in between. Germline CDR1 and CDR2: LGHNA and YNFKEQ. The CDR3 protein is CASSPDSRNEKLFF. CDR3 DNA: TGTGCCAGCAGCCCGGACAGCCGAAATGAAAAACTGTTTTTT.

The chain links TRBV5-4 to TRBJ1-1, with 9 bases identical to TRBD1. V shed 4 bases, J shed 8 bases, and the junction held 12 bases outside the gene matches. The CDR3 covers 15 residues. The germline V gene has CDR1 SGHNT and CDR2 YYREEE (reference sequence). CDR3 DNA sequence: TGTGCCAGCAGCCTGGGACAGGGACAATTCATGGAAGCTTTCTTT. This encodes CASSLGQGQFMEAFF.

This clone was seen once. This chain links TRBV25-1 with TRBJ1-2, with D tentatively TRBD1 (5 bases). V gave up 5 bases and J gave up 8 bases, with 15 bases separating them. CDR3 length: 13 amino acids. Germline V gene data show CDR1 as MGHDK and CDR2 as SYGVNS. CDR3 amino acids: CASSRGDPAGYTF. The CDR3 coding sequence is TGTGCCAGCAGTCGAGGGGACCCCGCGGGCTACACCTTC.

The CDR3 bases are TGTGCCAGCAGTTCGGGAAGGGCTAGCTCTACCAATGAGCAGTTCTTC. Amino acids: CASSSGRASSTNEQFF. The chain recombines TRBV7-2 with TRBJ2-1; tentative D call: TRBD2 (5 bases). The germline V gene encodes CDR1 SGHTA and CDR2 FQGNSA. The CDR3 is 16 residues long. V lost 6 bases, J lost 6 bases, and 21 bases lay in between.

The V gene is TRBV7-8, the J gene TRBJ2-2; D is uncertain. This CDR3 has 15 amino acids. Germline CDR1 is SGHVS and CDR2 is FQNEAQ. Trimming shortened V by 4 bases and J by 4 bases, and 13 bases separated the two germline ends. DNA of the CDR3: TGTGCCAGCAGCTCCTACGATAGGAGCACCGGGGAGCTGTTTTTT. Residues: CASSSYDRSTGELFF.

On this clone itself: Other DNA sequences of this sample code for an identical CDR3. The CDR3 sequence is CAISAGTGTYEQYF. The CDR3 region has the DNA TGTGCCATCAGCGCCGGGACAGGGACCTACGAGCAGTACTTC. The V and J genes are TRBV10-3 and TRBJ2-7; 9 nucleotides match TRBD1. With 6 bases clipped from V and 2 bases from J, the junction kept 5 bases outside the gene matches. Germline V gives CDR1 ENHRY, CDR2 SYGVKD. This CDR3 contains 14 residues.

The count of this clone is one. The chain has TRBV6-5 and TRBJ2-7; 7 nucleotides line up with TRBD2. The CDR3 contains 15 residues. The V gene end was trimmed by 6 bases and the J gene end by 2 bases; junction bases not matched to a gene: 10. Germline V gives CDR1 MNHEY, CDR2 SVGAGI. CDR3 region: CASSTRAGRAYEQYF. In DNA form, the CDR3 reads TGTGCCAGCAGCACCCGGGCAGGGAGGGCCTACGAGCAGTACTTC.

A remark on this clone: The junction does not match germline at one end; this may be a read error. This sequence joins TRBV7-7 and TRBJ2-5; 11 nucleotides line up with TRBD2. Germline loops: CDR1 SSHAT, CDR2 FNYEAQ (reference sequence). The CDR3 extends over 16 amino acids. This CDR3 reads CASSLRYTSGGKTQYF. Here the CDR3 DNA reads TGTGCTAGCAGCTTACGGTATACTAGCGGGGGAAAGACCCAGTACTTC.

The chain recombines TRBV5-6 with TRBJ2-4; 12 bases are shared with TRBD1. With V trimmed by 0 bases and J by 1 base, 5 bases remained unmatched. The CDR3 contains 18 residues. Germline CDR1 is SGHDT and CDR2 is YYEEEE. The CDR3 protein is CASSLVGQGALAKNIQYF. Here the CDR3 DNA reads TGTGCCAGCAGCTTGGTGGGACAGGGGGCTCTGGCCAAAAACATTCAGTACTTC.

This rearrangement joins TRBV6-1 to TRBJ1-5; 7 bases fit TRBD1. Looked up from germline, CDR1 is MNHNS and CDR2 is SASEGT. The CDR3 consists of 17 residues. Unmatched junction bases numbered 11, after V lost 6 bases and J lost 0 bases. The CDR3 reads CASSERTGGDSNQPQHF. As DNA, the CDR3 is TGTGCCAGCAGCGAAAGGACAGGAGGCGATAGCAATCAGCCCCAGCATTTT.

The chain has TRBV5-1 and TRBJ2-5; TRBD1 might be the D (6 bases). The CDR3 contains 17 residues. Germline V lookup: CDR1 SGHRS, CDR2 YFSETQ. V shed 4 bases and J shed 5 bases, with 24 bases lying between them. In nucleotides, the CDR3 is TGCGCCAGCAGCCTACGGAGTTCGGACAGAAATTATGAGACCCAGTACTTC. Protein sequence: CASSLRSSDRNYETQYF.

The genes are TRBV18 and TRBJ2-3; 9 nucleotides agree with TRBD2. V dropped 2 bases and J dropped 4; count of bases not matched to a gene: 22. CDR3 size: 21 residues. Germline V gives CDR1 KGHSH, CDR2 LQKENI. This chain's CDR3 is CASSPRLSGSGSLGVADTQYF. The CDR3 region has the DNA TGTGCCAGCTCACCAAGATTGTCTGGTAGCGGGAGCTTAGGTGTCGCAGATACGCAGTATTTT.

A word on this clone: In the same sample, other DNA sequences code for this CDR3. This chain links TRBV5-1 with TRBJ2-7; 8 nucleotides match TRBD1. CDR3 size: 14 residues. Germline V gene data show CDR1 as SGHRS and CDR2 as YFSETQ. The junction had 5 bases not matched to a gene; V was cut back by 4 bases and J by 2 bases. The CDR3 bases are TGCGCCAGCAGCCGCGGACAGGGTACCTACGAGCAGTACTTC. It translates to CASSRGQGTYEQYF.

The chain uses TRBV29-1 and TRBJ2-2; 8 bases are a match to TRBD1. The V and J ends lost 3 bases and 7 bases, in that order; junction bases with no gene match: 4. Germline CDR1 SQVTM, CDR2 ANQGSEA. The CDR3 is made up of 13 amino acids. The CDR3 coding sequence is TGCAGCGTTGAGGGGACAGGTAGCGGGGAGCTGTTTTTT. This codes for CSVEGTGSGELFF.